The present TCR beta chain was sequenced within a study of cytomegalovirus exposure and HLA in healthy donors. Study-wide context: Unique TCR beta sequences numbering approximately 120 million came from 150 million to 200 million T cells in an earlier analysis. Findings of the study overall: Reportedly, fewer N-insertions than the 666-donor mean appeared in an Asian-associated ancestry cluster in a later analysis.

On this clone: Its antigen is currently unknown.

PCR was performed using 60 Vbeta and 13 Jbeta primers. Clones were sequenced by immunoSEQ multiplex PCR, and TCRdb holds only the in-frame ones, with some missing. This sample contains over 110,000 clones. Germline CDR1 reads SGHAT; CDR2 reads FQNNGV. Trimming removed 5 bases at V and 7 bases at J, with 17 bases between. This CDR3 comprises 14 residues. The chain carries TRBV11-2 and TRBJ1-2; D is perhaps TRBD1 (6 bases). The receptor's source is a male donor in good health and CMV-seronegative. The material sequenced was PBMCs. DNA for the CDR3: TGTGCCAGCAGCCCCGTGCGGGGGCGGGGTGGCTACACCTTC. Translated: CASSPVRGRGGYTF. Together with reference TRBV11-2 and TRBJ1-2, the CDR3 gives the full variable domain: EAGVAQSPRYKIIEKRQSVAFWCNPISGHATLYWYQQILGQGPKLLIQFQNNGVVDDSQLPKDRFSAERLKGVDSTLKIQPAKLEDSAVYLCASSPVRGRGGYTFGSGTRLTVV.